One and the same sample provided the 10 T cell receptor beta chains below, sequenced in a study of neoadjuvant nivolumab and ipilimumab in lung cancer. The data were produced by immunoSEQ multiplex PCR, yet TCRdb's version contains in-frame clones alone and is incomplete. The table records under 35,000 clones, around nine tenths of them present only once. Sample: peripheral blood, taken after neoadjuvant nivolumab, alone or with ipilimumab, at or shortly before surgery. The source is an adult with non-small cell lung cancer.

In DNA form, the CDR3 reads TGTGCCAGCAGTGTAACAGGGGGCCGCGACACTGAAGCTTTCTTT. This sequence encodes CASSVTGGRDTEAFF. The rearrangement uses TRBV6-1 and TRBJ1-1; 9 bases are shared with TRBD1. V lost 4 bases and J lost 3; bases outside the gene matches: 6. There are 15 residues in the CDR3. Germline V gene data show CDR1 as MNHNS and CDR2 as SASEGT.

The chain uses TRBV7-9 and TRBJ1-2; 12 bases are shared with TRBD1. Trimming took 5 bases from V and 7 from J; bases not matched to a gene: 14. The CDR3 extends over 17 amino acids. CDR1 and CDR2 (germline): SEHNR, FQNEAQ (reference sequence). The CDR3 loop reads CASSPAGQGARAAGYTF. The CDR3, as DNA: TGTGCCAGCAGCCCCGCGGGACAGGGGGCGCGTGCCGCTGGCTACACCTTC. The entire variable domain, with the rest obtained from reference TRBV7-9 and TRBJ1-2, is as follows: DTGVSQNPRHKITKRGQNVTFRCDPISEHNRLYWYRQTLGQGPEFLTYFQNEAQLEKSRLLSDRFSAERPKGSFSTLEIQRTEQGDSAMYLCASSPAGQGARAAGYTFGSGTRLTVV.

This clone was seen a handful of times. J is TRBJ2-5 and V is TRBV2; 9 bases are shared with TRBD2. The CDR3 length is 12 residues. Germline values: CDR1 SNHLY, CDR2 FYNNEI. V lost 10 bases to trimming and J lost 7 bases; unmatched junction nucleotides: 7. CDR3 sequence reads: CATGTSRWTQYF. CDR3 DNA: TGTGCCACCGGGACTAGCAGGTGGACCCAGTACTTC.

The chain recombines TRBV29-1 with TRBJ2-7; D tentatively fits TRBD1 or TRBD2 (5 bases each). Trimming took 7 bases from V and 3 from J, leaving 10 bases between them. CDR1 is SQVTM, CDR2 ANQGSEA, per germline. The CDR3 has 11 residues. The CDR3 region has the DNA TGCAGCGCCGGGGACGGCTACGAGCAGTACTTC. Amino acid sequence: CSAGDGYEQYF.

The V and J genes are TRBV7-9 and TRBJ1-6; D is ambiguous. The germline CDR1 and CDR2 sequences are SEHNR and FQNEAQ (reference sequence). V was trimmed by 2 bases and J by 3 bases, leaving 5 bases between them. The CDR3 is 14 amino acids. The CDR3 reads CASSLPDYNSPLHF. The CDR3 DNA reads TGTGCCAGCAGCTTACCAGACTATAATTCACCCCTCCACTTT.

This chain connects TRBV7-9 to TRBJ1-4; 9 nucleotides align to TRBD1. J gave up 6 bases and V 5 bases, and 13 bases lay outside the gene matches. The CDR3 spans 17 residues. Looked up from germline, CDR1 is SEHNR and CDR2 is FQNEAQ (reference sequence). In nucleotides, the CDR3 is TGTGCCAGCAGCCCTACCGGGGTGGGACAGGGATATGAAAAACTGTTTTTT. Encoded protein: CASSPTGVGQGYEKLFF.

The chain links TRBV9 to TRBJ2-2, with D unclear. Germline CDR1 reads SGDLS; CDR2 reads YYNGEE. This CDR3 comprises 15 residues. V lost 5 bases and J 0 bases, leaving 11 bases between the germline ends. The CDR3: CASSWGRTNTGELFF. The CDR3 DNA sequence: TGTGCCAGCAGTTGGGGAAGAACGAACACCGGGGAGCTGTTTTTT. The complete variable domain, with remaining parts taken from reference TRBV9 and TRBJ2-2, reads DSGVTQTPKHLITATGQRVTLRCSPRSGDLSVYWYQQSLDQGLQFLIQYYNGEERAKGNILERFSAQQFPDLHSELNLSSLELGDSALYFCASSWGRTNTGELFFGEGSRLTVL.

The chain is built from TRBV29-1 and TRBJ1-2; 10 nucleotides align to TRBD1. The CDR3 runs to 14 residues. The germline gives CDR1 SQVTM, CDR2 ANQGSEA. J was trimmed by 2 bases and V by 5 bases; bases with no gene match: 5. DNA of the CDR3: TGCAGCGTTACGGGGGGACAGGGGAACTATGGCTACACCTTC. Its translation is CSVTGGQGNYGYTF.

The CDR3 sequence: CASSQDRNSGNTIYF. The CDR3 DNA reads TGTGCCAGCAGTCAGGACAGGAACTCTGGAAACACCATATATTTT. The chain joins TRBV2 to TRBJ1-3; 7 bases agree with TRBD1. After removal of 5 bases from V and 0 bases from J, the junction contained 4 bases not matched to a gene. Looked up from germline, CDR1 is SNHLY and CDR2 is FYNNEI. This CDR3 comprises 15 residues.

V and J are TRBV4-1 and TRBJ2-7; no clear D. The CDR3 runs to 14 residues. V shed 0 bases and J shed 3 bases, with 9 bases lying between them. Germline assignment: CDR1 MGHRA and CDR2 YSYEKL. CDR3 in DNA: TGCGCCAGCAGCCAAGATAGTCAGAGCTACGAGCAGTACTTC. Translation gives CASSQDSQSYEQYF.